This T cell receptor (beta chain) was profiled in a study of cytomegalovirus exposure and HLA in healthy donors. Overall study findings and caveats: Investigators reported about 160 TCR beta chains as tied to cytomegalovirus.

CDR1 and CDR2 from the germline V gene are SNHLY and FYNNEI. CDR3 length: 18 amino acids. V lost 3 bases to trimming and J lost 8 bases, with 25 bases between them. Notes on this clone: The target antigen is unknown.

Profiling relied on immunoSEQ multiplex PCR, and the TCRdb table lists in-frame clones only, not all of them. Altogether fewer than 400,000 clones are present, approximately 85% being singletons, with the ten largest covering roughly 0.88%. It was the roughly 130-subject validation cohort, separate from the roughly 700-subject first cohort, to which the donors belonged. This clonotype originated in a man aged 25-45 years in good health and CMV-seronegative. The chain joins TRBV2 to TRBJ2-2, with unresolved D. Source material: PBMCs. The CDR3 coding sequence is TGTGCCAGCAGTGAGGCCTCGCGCCCAACGACAAGCCGTGGGGAGCTGTTTTTT. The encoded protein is CASSEASRPTTSRGELFF.